These 21 T cell receptor beta chains were sequenced from one sample in a study of blood T cell repertoires in COVID-19. Using immunoSEQ multiplex PCR, the repertoire was profiled, and TCRdb retains in-frame clones only, with some absent. The table has about 110,000 clones, just over 85% seen once. Sequenced material: peripheral blood. The origin of the receptors is a woman in her 50s with active or convalescent COVID-19.

V gene TRBV11-3 combines with J gene TRBJ2-7; weak D call: TRBD2 (6 bases). From germline, CDR1 is SGHNT and CDR2 YENEEA. Trimming removed 4 bases at V and 7 bases at J, with 17 bases between. This CDR3 comprises 14 residues. The CDR3 region has the DNA TGTGCCAGCAGCTCGGGCAGTCCGGAGGGTGAGCAGTACTTC. Its protein product is CASSSGSPEGEQYF.

This clone occurred once. The genes are TRBV4-3 and TRBJ1-2; D might be TRBD1 (5 bases). The CDR3 runs 15 residues. Germline V gene lookup returns CDR1 LGHNA and CDR2 YSLEER. V dropped 1 base and J dropped 4 bases, with 13 bases sitting between them. Written as DNA, the CDR3 is TGCGCCAGCAGCCAAGGAGCAGGGATCGGCTATGGCTACACCTTC. Its protein product is CASSQGAGIGYGYTF.

Note on this clone: The sample holds other DNA sequences that translate to the same CDR3. The chain recombines TRBV6-1 with TRBJ2-7; TRBD1 agrees at 7 bases. Looked up from germline, CDR1 is MNHNS and CDR2 is SASEGT. V lost 0 bases, J lost 1 base, and 0 bases stayed unmatched. The CDR3 length is 14 residues. CDR3 in DNA: TGTGCCAGCAGTGAAGCGACAGGGTCCTACGAGCAGTACTTC. Residues: CASSEATGSYEQYF.

The chain uses TRBV6-5 and TRBJ2-7, with D possibly being TRBD2 (5 bases). CDR1 is MNHEY, CDR2 SVGAGI, per germline. The CDR3 spans 12 residues. V lost 11 bases to trimming and J lost 5 bases, with 16 bases between them. CDR3 in amino acids: CAGEGRLHEQYF. Written as DNA, the CDR3 is TGTGCCGGAGAGGGCCGGTTACACGAGCAGTACTTC.

CDR3 DNA sequence: TGTGCCAGCAGCTTAGGGCTAGCAGGGGGCGAGCAGTACTTC. This encodes CASSLGLAGGEQYF. This rearrangement joins TRBV7-2 to TRBJ2-7; 7 bases match TRBD1. V shed 1 base, J shed 6 bases, and the junction held 6 bases outside the gene matches. The CDR3 runs 14 residues. Germline loops: CDR1 SGHTA, CDR2 FQGNSA.

This rearrangement joins TRBV18 to TRBJ2-3; perhaps TRBD2 as D (6 bases). Germline V gives CDR1 KGHSH, CDR2 LQKENI. This CDR3 spans 14 amino acids. V was pared by 2 bases and J by 8 bases, with 14 bases between. The CDR3 DNA follows: TGTGCCAGCTCACCAACGACTAGGGTCGGTACGCAGTATTTT. It is translated as CASSPTTRVGTQYF.

The V call is TRBV5-1, the J call TRBJ1-2; TRBD1 aligns across 7 bases. Germline values: CDR1 SGHRS, CDR2 YFSETQ. Losses at the gene ends were 1 base for V and 6 bases for J; bases not matched to a gene: 6. This CDR3 is built from 14 residues. In nucleotides, the CDR3 is TGCGCCAGCAGCTTGAGGGGGCAAGGGCATGGCTACACCTTC. Its translation is CASSLRGQGHGYTF.

V and J are TRBV6-2 or TRBV6-3 and TRBJ2-1; 8 nucleotides align to TRBD2. The germline V gene has CDR1 MNHEY and CDR2 SVGEGT. V gave up 3 bases and J gave up 7 bases; unmatched junction bases: 5. There are 14 residues in the CDR3. The CDR3 loop is CASSYSGVWNEQFF. The CDR3 DNA reads TGTGCCAGCAGTTATAGCGGGGTCTGGAATGAGCAGTTCTTC.

The gene calls are TRBV7-8 and TRBJ2-5; 11 bases are shared with TRBD1. CDR1 and CDR2 (germline): SGHVS, FQNEAQ. The CDR3 extends over 14 amino acids. Trimming removed 7 bases from V and 2 bases from J; junction bases left unmatched: 3. CDR3 sequence (DNA): TGTGCCAGCATTAGGGACAGGGGGCAAGAGACCCAGTACTTC. This encodes CASIRDRGQETQYF.

The J gene is TRBJ2-1, the V gene TRBV7-8; 12 bases match TRBD2. Losses at the gene ends were 6 bases for V and 6 bases for J; bases not matched to a gene: 9. The germline V gene has CDR1 SGHVS and CDR2 FQNEAQ. The CDR3 extends over 16 amino acids. The DNA for the CDR3 is TGTGCCAGCAGTCCTCTAGCGGGAGGGCTGGGCAATGAGCAGTTCTTC. Protein: CASSPLAGGLGNEQFF.

The rearrangement uses TRBV3-1 (or the pseudogene TRBV3-2) and TRBJ2-3; 13 bases are shared with TRBD2. The CDR3 extends over 17 amino acids. Trimming cost V 1 base and J 1 base; bases outside gene matches: 2. CDR1 and CDR2 from the germline V gene are LGHDT and YNNKEL (reference sequence). CDR3 in amino acids: CASSQAGLAGGTDTQYF. The CDR3 DNA follows: TGTGCCAGCAGCCAAGCAGGACTAGCGGGGGGCACAGATACGCAGTATTTT.

This chain uses TRBV29-1 with TRBJ2-5; 9 bases agree with TRBD1. Per the germline V gene, CDR1 is SQVTM and CDR2 is ANQGSEA. The CDR3 loop spans 12 amino acids. J was trimmed by 4 bases and V by 6 bases; bases with no gene match: 3. The CDR3 loop reads CSVWTGVETQYF. Here the CDR3 DNA reads TGCAGCGTATGGACAGGGGTAGAGACCCAGTACTTC. Filled out from reference TRBV29-1 and TRBJ2-5, the complete variable domain reads SAVISQKPSRDICQRGTSLTIQCQVDSQVTMMFWYRQQPGQSLTLIATANQGSEATYESGFVIDKFPISRPNLTFSTLTVSNMSPEDSSIYLCSVWTGVETQYFGPGTRLLVL.

The J gene is TRBJ1-2, the V gene TRBV2, with TRBD1 matching over 12 bases. The germline V gene encodes CDR1 SNHLY and CDR2 FYNNEI. V trimming: 6 bases; J trimming: 6 bases; junction bases outside the gene matches: 5. This CDR3 contains 14 residues. This CDR3 reads CASRGTGGTHGYTF. Written as DNA, the CDR3 is TGTGCCAGCAGGGGGACAGGGGGCACTCATGGCTACACCTTC.

In the case of this clone: This could be a read error, since a much larger clone is one nucleotide away. The gene calls are TRBV11-1 and TRBJ2-7, with D possibly being TRBD1 (5 bases). CDR3 length: 13 amino acids. The germline gives CDR1 SGHAT, CDR2 FQDESV (reference sequence). V gave up 3 bases and J gave up 0 bases, with 6 bases separating them. The CDR3 nucleotides are TGTGCCAGCAGCTTCGACAGCTCCTACGAGCAGTACTTC. Translated: CASSFDSSYEQYF.

The chain employs TRBV28 and TRBJ2-7; D might be TRBD2 (7 bases). Germline V CDR1 and CDR2: MDHEN, SYDVKM. V was trimmed by 11 bases and J by 1 base, leaving 21 bases between them. The CDR3 totals 15 residues. CDR3: CALGGGRLPSYEQYF. The DNA for the CDR3 is TGTGCCCTCGGCGGGGGCAGGCTTCCTTCCTACGAGCAGTACTTC.

This clone was observed a few times. This chain uses TRBV6-2 or TRBV6-3 with TRBJ1-1; D perhaps matches TRBD1 (6 bases). The CDR3 totals 13 residues. The V gene's germline CDR1 is MNHEY and CDR2 SVGEGT. The V gene lost 2 bases and the J gene lost 4 bases, with 8 bases spanning the gap. The CDR3 coding sequence is TGTGCCAGCAGTTACAAAGGGGGCACTGAAGCTTTCTTT. Amino acids: CASSYKGGTEAFF.

This clone was seen a single time. This chain joins TRBV6-2 or TRBV6-3 and TRBJ1-5; no firm D call. Trimming removed 2 bases at V and 7 bases at J, with 15 bases between. Germline V CDR1 and CDR2: MNHEY, SVGEGT. CDR3 length: 15 residues. The CDR3 DNA is TGTGCCAGCAGTTACAGGTTTAGAGGTCCGCAGCCCCAGCATTTT. This codes for CASSYRFRGPQPQHF.

This clone was seen a handful of times. The J gene is TRBJ1-1, the V gene TRBV3-1 (or the pseudogene TRBV3-2); D uncertain. The CDR3 sequence is 13 residues long. The germline CDR1 and CDR2 sequences are LGHDT and YNNKEL (reference sequence). Trimming took off 0 bases at V and 5 bases at J, with 7 bases between the two ends. The CDR3 loop is CASSQDRVTEAFF. In nucleotides, the CDR3 is TGTGCCAGCAGCCAAGATCGGGTGACTGAAGCTTTCTTT.

This clone occurred a few times. This rearrangement joins TRBV9 to TRBJ2-2; 11 nucleotides match TRBD2. Germline lookup yields CDR1 SGDLS and CDR2 YYNGEE. V shed 4 bases and J 4 bases; nucleotides not matched to a gene: 12. The CDR3 covers 18 residues. The CDR3 loop reads CASSSRIAGGLGTGELFF. CDR3 bases: TGTGCCAGCAGCTCCCGGATAGCGGGAGGGCTAGGCACCGGGGAGCTGTTTTTT.

This chain joins TRBV7-2 and TRBJ2-1; 7 positions match TRBD1. The junction had 2 bases not matched to a gene; V was cut back by 1 base and J by 2 bases. The CDR3 totals 15 residues. Germline CDR1 SGHTA, CDR2 FQGNSA. The CDR3 coding sequence is TGTGCCAGCAGCTTAGATCAGGGGGCCTACAATGAGCAGTTCTTC. Amino acids: CASSLDQGAYNEQFF.

A few counts support this clone. The J gene is TRBJ1-2, the V gene TRBV28, with 8 bases matching TRBD1. Losses at the gene ends were 2 bases for V and 7 bases for J; bases not matched to a gene: 6. CDR1 and CDR2 (germline): MDHEN, SYDVKM. The CDR3 length is 14 residues. The CDR3 region has the DNA TGTGCCAGCAGTTTAGTCAGGGGGCGCGGTGGCTACACCTTC. Amino acids: CASSLVRGRGGYTF.